The 10 T cell receptor beta chains listed next were all sequenced from one sample in a study of beta chain features in type 1 diabetes. Notes on the study in general: Moderately but significantly shorter TCRB CDR3s were found in Type 1 diabetes patients in all four CD4+ subsets.

Isolated RNA was reverse transcribed in full, so expressed TCRB transcripts were sequenced. The method was immunoSEQ multiplex PCR; TCRdb's version includes in-frame clones alone and lacks a portion of them. The sample comprises a few hundred thousand clones, roughly an eighth of which are singletons, and about 0.015% rests with the top ten. These TCRs' antigens remain unknown. The sample taken for sequencing was naive CD4+ T cells from blood. The receptor source for this set is a man aged 25 to 40 with type 1 diabetes.

In its sample, this clone was seen a few times. The chain uses TRBV5-1 and TRBJ2-1; 7 bases agree with TRBD1. CDR3 length: 15 residues. Trimming removed 6 bases from V and 12 bases from J; junction bases left unmatched: 18. Germline CDR1 reads SGHRS; CDR2 reads YFSETQ. The CDR3 DNA is TGCGCCAGCAACTTTGCGACGATTCAACAGGGGTGGCAGTTCTTC. It encodes CASNFATIQQGWQFF.

Here the CDR3 reads CASSRDGGQDNTGELFF. CDR3 sequence (DNA): TGCGCCAGCAGTCGCGACGGGGGACAGGACAACACCGGGGAGCTGTTTTTT. The rearrangement links TRBV23-1 to TRBJ2-2; 8 bases align to TRBD1. TRBV23-1 is sorted into the ORF group, with uncertain function. CDR3 size: 17 residues. The V gene end was trimmed by 4 bases and the J gene end by 2 bases; junction bases not matched to a gene: 9.

The table lists this clone with a few counts. The chain is built from TRBV7-9 and TRBJ1-4, with no clear D. Between the trimmed V and J ends, which lost 11 bases and 8 bases, there was a span of 15 bases. The length of the CDR3 is 12 residues. Germline V gene lookup returns CDR1 SEHNR and CDR2 FQNEAQ (reference sequence). CDR3 DNA sequence: TGTGCCGGCCGGACCCGAGGGGAAAAACTGTTTTTT. This sequence encodes CAGRTRGEKLFF.

This clone appeared once. The V gene is TRBV14, the J gene TRBJ2-1; 8 bases map to TRBD2. Unmatched junction bases numbered 9, after V lost 4 bases and J lost 4 bases. The CDR3 spans 16 residues. Germline loops: CDR1 SGHDN, CDR2 FVKESK. CDR3 DNA: TGTGCCAGCAGCCTCGCCCGGGTAGCGGGATACAATGAGCAGTTCTTC. As protein: CASSLARVAGYNEQFF.

The V gene is TRBV7-2, the J gene TRBJ2-1; 15 positions agree with TRBD2. The germline V gene has CDR1 SGHTA and CDR2 FQGNSA. The CDR3 runs to 17 residues. Trimming cost V 5 bases and J 7 bases; bases outside gene matches: 9. The DNA of the CDR3 is TGTGCCAGCAGCCCTGCCCGGACTAGCGGGAGGGGGAATGAGCAGTTCTTC. It codes for CASSPARTSGRGNEQFF.

There are a few counts of this clone. Here the CDR3 DNA reads TGTGCCAGCAGTTTACGTCCCAATAGCGGGACAAGCACAGATACGCAGTATTTT. It specifies CASSLRPNSGTSTDTQYF. The chain joins TRBV27 to TRBJ2-3; 8 nucleotides align to TRBD2. CDR1 and CDR2 from the germline V gene are MNHEY and SMNVEV (reference sequence). The CDR3 sequence is 18 residues long. V dropped 2 bases and J dropped 0; count of bases not matched to a gene: 10.

This clone was detected a few times. The CDR3 DNA sequence: TGTGCCAGCAGCTTCCGACCGAACAGGGATCGCACCTACGAGCAGTACTTC. Amino acid sequence: CASSFRPNRDRTYEQYF. J is TRBJ2-7 and V is TRBV7-9; possible D gene TRBD1, 6 bases. Germline V gives CDR1 SEHNR, CDR2 FQNEAQ (reference sequence). The CDR3 is 17 residues long. V lost 3 bases and J 2 bases, leaving 20 bases between the germline ends.

This sequence joins TRBV7-9 and TRBJ1-4; no clear D. The CDR3 runs to 12 residues. V dropped 5 bases and J dropped 6 bases, with 7 bases sitting between them. CDR1 is SEHNR, CDR2 FQNEAQ, per germline (reference sequence). CDR3 sequence (DNA): TGTGCCAGCAGCCCTCTAGATGAAAAACTGTTTTTT. Its translation: CASSPLDEKLFF.

This clone was found a few times. The chain is built from TRBV7-3 and TRBJ2-5; D is ambiguous. V lost 5 bases, J lost 0 bases, and 7 bases lay in between. CDR3 size: 13 residues. Germline lookup yields CDR1 SGHTA and CDR2 FQGTGA. CDR3 DNA: TGTGCCAGCAGCCCTTCGTACCAAGAGACCCAGTACTTC. Protein: CASSPSYQETQYF.

This clone showed up just a few times. V usage is TRBV18 and J usage is TRBJ2-7, with 7 bases matching TRBD2. The CDR3 runs 16 residues. The ends lost 1 base at V and 6 bases at J; junction bases unmatched: 12. CDR1 KGHSH and CDR2 LQKENI come from the germline V gene. CDR3 in DNA: TGTGCCAGCTCACCACGAGGTGGGGGAGGGGTACGCGAGCAGTACTTC. Translating gives CASSPRGGGGVREQYF.